This TCR beta chain was sequenced during a study of naive and memory T cell subsets. General observations from the study: Gini index rose across naive, CM, EM and EMRA in CD4 and CD8. A few larger clonotypes appeared in naive repertoires, especially CD8, possibly memory cells re-expressing CD45RA.

Between the trimmed V and J ends, which lost 5 bases and 8 bases, there was a span of 16 bases. From germline, CDR1 is SGHTA and CDR2 FQGNSA. This CDR3 is 14 amino acids long. Both TRBC1 and TRBC2 were covered by a beta constant-region primer of two equimolar oligonucleotides. The ligated cDNA underwent four PCR rounds using SP2 and nested alpha and beta constant-region primers. A 12-nucleotide UMI and the SP2 primer were added to the cDNA 3' end by oligonucleotide ligation. TCRdb reprocessed the UMI-ligation and nested PCR reads via MiXCR and lists one record per CDR3 protein. The sample shows roughly 100,000 distinct CDR3 sequences, about 14% of them seen only once. A note on this clonotype: Its specificity is unknown.

Sequential positive selection took CD4 T cells first, then CD8 T cells. The receptor was isolated from a human donor in good health. Sequencing used naive CD8+ T cells from blood. J is TRBJ2-1 and V is TRBV7-2; possibly TRBD1 for D (6 bases). Here the CDR3 DNA reads TGTGCCAGCAGCCCCGGACAGATGTGGGATGAGCAGTTCTTC. Translated, it gives CASSPGQMWDEQFF.